Following are 5 T cell receptor beta chains from one sample sequenced in a study of OX40 agonist ivuxolimab in advanced cancers. Profiling relied on immunoSEQ multiplex PCR, and the TCRdb table lists in-frame clones only, not all of them. The sample records 20,000 to 25,000 clones, about 88% being singletons. The sample was CD4+ or CD8+ T cells sorted from blood, taken in a trial of the OX40 agonist ivuxolimab. Receptors originate from an adult with an advanced solid tumor such as melanoma, head and neck, liver or kidney cancer.

The chain couples TRBV9 to TRBJ2-1, with 8 bases matching TRBD2. The CDR3 covers 16 residues. V gave up 0 bases and J gave up 7 bases; unmatched junction bases: 9. The germline CDR1 and CDR2 sequences are SGDLS and YYNGEE. The CDR3 DNA is TGTGCCAGCAGCGTAGATTCGGGAGGGTATAGGAATGAGCAGTTCTTC. Its translation: CASSVDSGGYRNEQFF.

The genes are TRBV5-1 and TRBJ2-1; TRBD2 is a possible D gene (6 bases). Germline CDR1 and CDR2: SGHRS and YFSETQ. Trimming pared 5 bases from V and 4 bases from J, leaving 19 bases between. The CDR3 sequence is 16 residues long. CDR3 DNA sequence: TGCGCCAGCAGAACTCGGGGGAGTCCCCTTTACAATGAGCAGTTCTTC. It translates to CASRTRGSPLYNEQFF. The full variable domain, rest sourced from reference TRBV5-1 and TRBJ2-1, is KAGVTQTPRYLIKTRGQQVTLSCSPISGHRSVSWYQQTPGQGLQFLFEYFSETQRNKGNFPGRFSGRQFSNSRSEMNVSTLELGDSALYLCASRTRGSPLYNEQFFGPGTRLTVL.

This chain uses TRBV27 with TRBJ1-5, with D hard to call. The V end lost 3 bases, the J end lost 0 bases, and 6 bases lay between the germline ends. The V gene's germline CDR1 is MNHEY and CDR2 SMNVEV (reference sequence). CDR3 size: 14 residues. The CDR3: CASSFRVSNQPQHF. CDR3 nucleotides: TGTGCCAGCAGTTTCCGCGTTAGCAATCAGCCCCAGCATTTT.

This CDR3 reads CASSPGGYLGEQYF. The CDR3 nucleotides read TGTGCCAGCAGCCCGGGAGGGTACCTCGGCGAGCAGTACTTC. This chain connects TRBV5-6 to TRBJ2-7; TRBD2 aligns across 8 bases. J gave up 6 bases and V 4 bases, and 9 bases lay outside the gene matches. Looked up from germline, CDR1 is SGHDT and CDR2 is YYEEEE. CDR3 length equals 14 residues.

This rearrangement joins TRBV18 to TRBJ2-7, with 8 bases fitting TRBD2. Germline V gene lookup returns CDR1 KGHSH and CDR2 LQKENI. The ends lost 2 bases at V and 6 bases at J; junction bases unmatched: 6. CDR3 size: 14 residues. Here the CDR3 DNA reads TGTGCCAGCTCACCAGGGACGGGGGGGATCGAGCAGTACTTC. This translates into CASSPGTGGIEQYF.